This T cell receptor (beta chain) comes out of a study of cytotoxic CD8 clonotypes in ibrutinib-treated CLL. As for the study in general: The patients comprised about a dozen relapsed/refractory and roughly 15 treatment-naive cases, approximately 17 IGHV unmutated.

Deep sequencing aimed at 1 in 200,000 to 1 in 1 million T cells' resolution. Clones were read by immunoSEQ multiplex PCR, and TCRdb kept only the in-frame ones, dropping some. This sample has roughly 200,000 clones, with 70% found just once. Notes on the study in general: T-cell clonality at baseline went above that of age-matched healthy donors and rose and fell with circulating CD8+ T-cell counts. At progression, clonality fell back toward baseline after rising at ibrutinib response.

V was cut by 3 bases and J by 4 bases, with 15 bases left in between. The CDR3 covers 15 residues. Germline CDR1 reads KGHSH; CDR2 reads LQKENI. For this clone: Its cognate antigen is unknown.

This clonotype was sampled from a human donor with chronic lymphocytic leukemia. The material sequenced was PBMCs, taken after 12 months of ibrutinib treatment. This chain connects TRBV18 to TRBJ1-1; D unresolved. CDR3 nucleotide sequence: TGTGCCAGCTCACCTGAGGGTAGCTTGGGCACTGAAGCTTTCTTT. Translated: CASSPEGSLGTEAFF.